These T cell receptor beta chains were read from a single sample in a study of CD8+ T cells in alopecia areata. Profiled with immunoSEQ multiplex PCR; TCRdb holds only in-frame clones, not every one. The sample contains over 150,000 clones, roughly 63% of which appear only once. The material sequenced was CD4+ T cells sorted from blood, taken at week 0. The receptors derive from a human donor with alopecia areata. Both conserved end residues are part of each CDR3. The D gene is left open where the match is weak. A row's size may be missing; if present it is once, few, many or a size class.

CDR3aa | CDR3nt | len | j_gene | v_gene | abundance | d_gene
CAPLWIREYGYTF | TGTGCCCCTCTATGGATACGGGAGTATGGCTACACCTTC | 13 | TRBJ1-2 | TRBV2 | NA | NA
CASSVVPGTDLKTQYF | TGTGCCAGCAGCGTAGTTCCAGGGACGGATCTGAAGACCCAGTACTTC | 16 | TRBJ2-5 | TRBV9 | NA | NA
CSAPGTLNTEAFF | TGCAGCGCCCCCGGGACCTTGAACACTGAAGCTTTCTTT | 13 | TRBJ1-1 | TRBV29-1 | NA | NA
CSVQSGYEQYF | TGCAGCGTTCAATCGGGGTACGAGCAGTACTTC | 11 | TRBJ2-7 | TRBV29-1 | NA | NA
CSVGATYNEQFF | TGCAGCGTTGGAGCTACCTACAATGAGCAGTTCTTC | 12 | TRBJ2-1 | TRBV29-1 | few | NA
CASSPMGQGNTEAFF | TGTGCCAGCAGCCCAATGGGACAGGGGAACACTGAAGCTTTCTTT | 15 | TRBJ1-1 | TRBV9 | few | TRBD1
CSVVGSNTEAFF | TGCAGCGTTGTAGGTTCGAACACTGAAGCTTTCTTT | 12 | TRBJ1-1 | TRBV29-1 | few | NA
CASSDHDDSPLHF | TGTGCCAGCAGTGACCATGACGATTCACCCCTCCACTTT | 13 | TRBJ1-6 | TRBV25-1 | NA | NA
CAAEGQSNYGYTF | TGTGCGGCGGAAGGACAGTCTAACTATGGCTACACCTTC | 13 | TRBJ1-2 | TRBV30 | NA | NA
CASSADYSPDTQYF | TGTGCCAGCAGCGCTGACTATTCCCCAGATACGCAGTATTTT | 14 | TRBJ2-3 | TRBV9 | NA | NA
CSVESQGVMGQYF | TGCAGCGTTGAGTCCCAGGGGGTGATGGGGCAGTACTTC | 13 | TRBJ2-7 | TRBV29-1 | NA | TRBD1
CASSDPYNEQFF | TGTGCCAGCAGTGACCCCTACAATGAGCAGTTCTTC | 12 | TRBJ2-1 | TRBV2 | many | NA
CAIRGTSVGAETQYF | TGTGCCATCAGGGGGACTAGCGTAGGGGCAGAGACCCAGTACTTC | 15 | TRBJ2-5 | TRBV10-3 | NA | TRBD2
CAWSVLRGSGAF | TGTGCCTGGAGTGTACTTCGAGGGTCCGGTGCCTTT | 12 | TRBJ1-1 | TRBV30 | NA | NA
CATTQEVAKNIQYF | TGTGCCACCACGCAAGAAGTAGCCAAAAACATTCAGTACTTC | 14 | TRBJ2-4 | TRBV13 | NA | NA
CASSHPSRRMNTEAFF | TGCGCCAGCAGCCATCCCAGCAGGCGTATGAACACTGAAGCTTTCTTT | 16 | TRBJ1-1 | TRBV4-1 | NA | NA
CAWSSGHTEAFF | TGTGCCTGGAGTTCAGGGCACACTGAAGCTTTCTTT | 12 | TRBJ1-1 | TRBV30 | NA | NA
CASSLTGGRTEAFF | TGTGCCAGCAGCTTAACAGGGGGAAGAACTGAAGCTTTCTTT | 14 | TRBJ1-1 | TRBV7-8 | NA | TRBD1
CATSPAQHTDTQYF | TGTGCCACCTCCCCGGCACAGCACACAGATACGCAGTATTTT | 14 | TRBJ2-3 | TRBV15 | NA | NA
CAWSALGQYNEQFF | TGTGCCTGGAGTGCCTTGGGACAATACAATGAGCAGTTCTTC | 14 | TRBJ2-1 | TRBV30 | NA | NA
CASSLRGNYGYTF | TGCGCCAGCAGCCTAAGGGGGAACTATGGCTACACCTTC | 13 | TRBJ1-2 | TRBV4-1 | few | NA
CASSLDPATHYEQYF | TGCGCCAGCAGCTTAGACCCAGCAACCCACTACGAGCAGTACTTC | 15 | TRBJ2-7 | TRBV5-1 | NA | NA
CSGIFYNEQFF | TGCAGTGGCATATTCTACAATGAGCAGTTCTTC | 11 | TRBJ2-1 | TRBV20-1 | NA | NA
CASTSGKGEAFF | TGCGCCAGCACTTCAGGGAAGGGTGAAGCTTTCTTT | 12 | TRBJ1-1 | TRBV5-1 | few | NA
CSARSDTQYF | TGCAGTGCTAGGTCAGATACGCAGTATTTT | 10 | TRBJ2-3 | TRBV20-1 | once | NA